The 27 T cell receptor beta chains given below trace back to one sample, sequenced in a study of T cell responses to AZD1222 COVID-19 vaccine (dated by TCRdb to 2020 to 2022). The time point label, as the study defines it: baseline before first vaccination. The library was produced with the immunoSEQ multiplex PCR assay. TCRdb took this table from immuneACCESS and kept in-frame rearrangements with V and J called. Such tables lack part of the clones; where checked against another copy, unresolved V genes explain under half of the gap, and the rest is unexplained. The sample has about 140,000 clones on record, over 75% of them singletons. The ten top clones hold about 1.5% of the sample. The sample was peripheral blood, taken on day 0 of AZD1222 vaccination. Source of these receptors: an adult in good health.

This clone has more than one count but fewer than ten. The CDR3 DNA reads as TGTGCCAGCAGTGAAGGCTATAGCAATCAGCCCCAGCATTTT. Its translation: CASSEGYSNQPQHF. The V and J genes are TRBV2 and TRBJ1-5; no clear D. Looked up from germline, CDR1 is SNHLY and CDR2 is FYNNEI. Deletions cut 1 base from V and 0 bases from J, with 4 bases between. The CDR3 sequence is 14 residues long.

V is TRBV6-5 and J is TRBJ2-3; 7 nucleotides line up with TRBD1. The junction had 9 bases not matched to a gene; V was cut back by 8 bases and J by 1 base. CDR1 and CDR2 from the germline V gene are MNHEY and SVGAGI. This CDR3 is 15 amino acids long. The CDR3 here is CASGRDSQRTDTQYF. DNA of the CDR3: TGTGCCAGCGGAAGGGACAGTCAACGCACAGATACGCAGTATTTT.

DNA of the CDR3: TGTGCCAGCAGCTTTTTGTGGGTTCAGGGAGGGCCTACTGAAGCTTTCTTT. It codes for CASSFLWVQGGPTEAFF. J is TRBJ1-1 and V is TRBV11-2, with D possibly TRBD1 on 5 matching bases. V gave up 3 bases and J gave up 5 bases, with 22 bases separating them. The CDR3 has 17 amino acids. The germline V gene has CDR1 SGHAT and CDR2 FQNNGV.

The chain joins TRBV28 to TRBJ2-1; tentative D call: TRBD2 (6 bases). Germline V CDR1 and CDR2: MDHEN, SYDVKM. Trimming took 10 bases from V and 0 from J, leaving 16 bases between them. The CDR3 covers 15 residues. CDR3 protein: CAIEEWRGSYNEQFF. CDR3 in DNA: TGTGCCATCGAAGAATGGCGGGGCTCCTACAATGAGCAGTTCTTC.

This chain uses TRBV7-6 with TRBJ1-5, with D possibly being TRBD1 (5 bases). The germline V and J ends were trimmed by 1 base and 3 bases, with 7 bases remaining between them. The CDR3 extends over 14 amino acids. CDR1 is SGHVS and CDR2 is FNYEAQ in the germline V gene. In nucleotides, the CDR3 is TGTGCCAGCAGCTTAGGGGGGATCAATCAGCCCCAGCATTTT. This codes for CASSLGGINQPQHF.

The CDR3 region has the DNA TGCGCCAGCAGCCAAGGGATCCTTTCAGGGGACTCGAACACTGAAGCTTTCTTT. It translates to CASSQGILSGDSNTEAFF. This rearrangement joins TRBV4-1 to TRBJ1-1, with D possibly being TRBD1 (6 bases). Trimming shortened V by 1 base and J by 1 base, and 19 bases separated the two germline ends. The CDR3 sequence is 18 residues long. Per germline, CDR1 MGHRA and CDR2 YSYEKL.

The table lists this clone with a count of one. The chain recombines TRBV28 with TRBJ1-1, with D perhaps matching TRBD1 (5 bases). The CDR3 totals 15 residues. V shed 10 bases and J shed 6 bases, with 24 bases lying between them. In germline, CDR1 is MDHEN, CDR2 SYDVKM. The CDR3 DNA reads TGTGCCACGTCAACCCGGGGGGAGGGTATAGCTGAAGCTTTCTTT. It specifies CATSTRGEGIAEAFF.

The chain recombines TRBV19 with TRBJ1-3; possibly TRBD1 for D (6 bases). Looked up from germline, CDR1 is LNHDA and CDR2 is SQIVND (reference sequence). This CDR3 has 15 amino acids. V dropped 8 bases and J dropped 0 bases, with 14 bases sitting between them. The CDR3 DNA reads as TGTGCCAGTTGGAGTCGGGACATCTCTGGAAACACCATATATTTT. The encoded protein is CASWSRDISGNTIYF.

The V and J genes are TRBV11-2 and TRBJ2-1, with D tentatively TRBD1 or TRBD2 (5 bases each). Germline loops: CDR1 SGHAT, CDR2 FQNNGV. The CDR3 loop spans 12 amino acids. Trimming took off 2 bases at V and 12 bases at J, with 11 bases between the two ends. As DNA, the CDR3 is TGTGCCAGCAGCTTACCGGGGCCGGGGCAGTTCTTC. The encoded protein is CASSLPGPGQFF.

The rearrangement joins TRBV5-1 to TRBJ2-3, with 11 bases aligning to TRBD2. Germline V CDR1 and CDR2: SGHRS, YFSETQ. V dropped 1 base and J dropped 0; count of bases not matched to a gene: 1. The CDR3 loop spans 16 amino acids. The CDR3 protein is CASSLLAGGSTDTQYF. In DNA form, the CDR3 reads TGCGCCAGCAGCTTGCTAGCGGGGGGTAGCACAGATACGCAGTATTTT.

This clone was recorded only once. The genes are TRBV18 and TRBJ1-3; 7 bases fit TRBD1. The CDR3 is 15 residues long. The junction had 3 bases not matched to a gene; V was cut back by 4 bases and J by 0 bases. CDR1 is KGHSH and CDR2 is LQKENI in the germline V gene. The DNA of the CDR3 is TGTGCCAGCTCACGGGACAGCCTCTCTGGAAACACCATATATTTT. It encodes CASSRDSLSGNTIYF.

The chain has TRBV19 and TRBJ1-5, with D unresolved. The germline gives CDR1 LNHDA, CDR2 SQIVND (reference sequence). The CDR3 has 15 amino acids. The V end was cut by 4 bases, the J end by 1 base, with 11 bases between. CDR3 loop: CASSTFRYSNQPQHF. The CDR3 nucleotides are TGTGCCAGTAGTACCTTCAGATACAGCAATCAGCCCCAGCATTTT.

This sequence joins TRBV5-4 and TRBJ1-1, with D perhaps TRBD1 (5 bases). Per germline, CDR1 SGHNT and CDR2 YYREEE (reference sequence). The V end was cut by 5 bases, the J end by 1 base, with 12 bases between. The CDR3 contains 14 residues. In DNA, the CDR3 is TGTGCCAGCAGGAACCGGGGGGGGAACACTGAAGCTTTCTTT. Protein: CASRNRGGNTEAFF.

This clone appeared a few times. This rearrangement joins TRBV6-5 to TRBJ1-6; TRBD1 is a possible D gene (5 bases). Germline V lookup: CDR1 MNHEY, CDR2 SVGAGI. The V end lost 5 bases, the J end lost 7 bases, and 12 bases lay between the germline ends. The CDR3 is 14 amino acids. The CDR3 DNA reads as TGTGCCAGCAGTAGGGGCACAGCGAATTCACCCCTCCACTTT. Its protein is CASSRGTANSPLHF.

The chain uses TRBV14 and TRBJ1-1; D is unclear. CDR1 is SGHDN, CDR2 FVKESK, per germline. Trimming removed 2 bases at V and 4 bases at J, with 8 bases between. The CDR3 consists of 13 residues. CDR3 nucleotides: TGTGCCAGCAGCCAAATTGCCAGCACTGAAGCTTTCTTT. This codes for CASSQIASTEAFF.

The chain joins TRBV6-5 to TRBJ2-7, with 9 positions matching TRBD1. Germline CDR1 reads MNHEY; CDR2 reads SVGAGI. J was trimmed by 4 bases and V by 7 bases; bases with no gene match: 11. This CDR3 has 15 amino acids. CDR3 amino acids: CASTHGGQGRYEQYF. The DNA of the CDR3 is TGTGCCAGCACCCACGGAGGACAGGGGAGGTACGAGCAGTACTTC.

The gene calls are TRBV7-9 and TRBJ2-7, with TRBD1 matching 9 bases. Trimming at V came to 1 base and at J to 7 bases, leaving 5 bases not matched to a gene. The CDR3 runs 14 residues. Germline-derived CDR1 and CDR2 are SEHNR and FQNEAQ (reference sequence). CDR3 sequence (DNA): TGTGCCAGCAGCTTAGACAGGGGGCTTAAGGAGCAGTACTTC. This encodes CASSLDRGLKEQYF. The variable domain in full, with the rest retrieved from reference TRBV7-9 and TRBJ2-7, is DTGVSQNPRHKITKRGQNVTFRCDPISEHNRLYWYRQTLGQGPEFLTYFQNEAQLEKSRLLSDRFSAERPKGSFSTLEIQRTEQGDSAMYLCASSLDRGLKEQYFGPGTRLTVT.

V is TRBV14 and J is TRBJ2-1; D gene uncertain. Between the trimmed V and J ends, which lost 5 bases and 2 bases, there was a span of 13 bases. The germline gives CDR1 SGHDN, CDR2 FVKESK. CDR3 length: 15 amino acids. CDR3 in DNA: TGTGCCAGCAGCACAAACTCCGGACCCTACAATGAGCAGTTCTTC. Translating gives CASSTNSGPYNEQFF.

The chain carries TRBV7-9 and TRBJ2-7; a possible D gene is TRBD2 (6 bases). Germline lookup yields CDR1 SEHNR and CDR2 FQNEAQ (reference sequence). The V end lost 5 bases, the J end lost 2 bases, and 10 bases lay between the germline ends. There are 13 residues in the CDR3. The CDR3, as DNA: TGTGCCAGCAGCGCCGGGACTGCCTACGAGCAGTACTTC. Protein product: CASSAGTAYEQYF.

The rearrangement joins TRBV27 to TRBJ2-5; 8 bases align to TRBD1. With 6 bases clipped from V and 6 bases from J, the junction kept 9 bases outside the gene matches. Germline-derived CDR1 and CDR2 are MNHEY and SMNVEV (reference sequence). The CDR3 totals 14 residues. The CDR3, as DNA: TGTGCCAGCAGATTGACAGGGGTAGCAAAGACCCAGTACTTC. This translates into CASRLTGVAKTQYF.

The chain carries TRBV29-1 and TRBJ1-2; perhaps TRBD1 as D (6 bases). The CDR3 totals 11 residues. Germline V gives CDR1 SQVTM, CDR2 ANQGSEA. V was cut by 5 bases and J by 3 bases, with 7 bases left in between. Written as DNA, the CDR3 is TGCAGCGTTAAGGGGGACTATGGCTACACCTTC. It translates to CSVKGDYGYTF. Full variable domain (missing parts from reference TRBV29-1 and TRBJ1-2): SAVISQKPSRDICQRGTSLTIQCQVDSQVTMMFWYRQQPGQSLTLIATANQGSEATYESGFVIDKFPISRPNLTFSTLTVSNMSPEDSSIYLCSVKGDYGYTFGSGTRLTVV.

This chain uses TRBV11-3 with TRBJ2-1, with unresolved D. The V gene's germline CDR1 is SGHNT and CDR2 YENEEA. The CDR3 runs 13 residues. Trimming took 4 bases from V and 1 from J, leaving 5 bases between them. CDR3 in DNA: TGTGCCAGCAGCTGGGCGTCCTACAATGAGCAGTTCTTC. It is translated as CASSWASYNEQFF.

V gene TRBV12-5 combines with J gene TRBJ1-2; tentative D call: TRBD1 (6 bases). Germline CDR1 LGHNT, CDR2 FRNRAP. The CDR3 is made up of 13 amino acids. The V end lost 3 bases, the J end lost 4 bases, and 9 bases lay between the germline ends. The CDR3 coding sequence is TGTGCTAGTGGTTTTGGGGGCGTCTATGGCTACACCTTC. It translates to CASGFGGVYGYTF.

This chain connects TRBV5-4 to TRBJ2-7; tentatively, D is TRBD2 (5 bases). The CDR3 loop spans 15 amino acids. V was shortened by 0 bases and J by 2 bases, with 12 bases between the two germline ends. Per germline, CDR1 SGHNT and CDR2 YYREEE (reference sequence). For the CDR3, the DNA is TGTGCCAGCAGCTTGGTGGGAGTCAAGGCCTACGAGCAGTACTTC. Its translation: CASSLVGVKAYEQYF. Based on the CDR3 plus reference TRBV5-4 and TRBJ2-7, the full variable domain is ETGVTQSPTHLIKTRGQQVTLRCSSQSGHNTVSWYQQALGQGPQFIFQYYREEENGRGNFPPRFSGLQFPNYSSELNVNALELDDSALYLCASSLVGVKAYEQYFGPGTRLTVT.

The rearrangement uses TRBV30 and TRBJ2-3; D call uncertain. V shed 5 bases and J shed 2 bases, with 11 bases lying between them. In germline, CDR1 is GTSNPN, CDR2 SVGIG (reference sequence). The CDR3 spans 13 residues. The CDR3 nucleotides read TGTGCCTGGTCAGCGAAGGCCACAGATACGCAGTATTTT. This translates into CAWSAKATDTQYF.

The CDR3 coding sequence is TGTGCCAGCAGCTTCGGACCGGGACAGAACACCGGGGAGCTGTTTTTT. Translation: CASSFGPGQNTGELFF. This chain connects TRBV7-9 to TRBJ2-2; a weak D match, TRBD1 (6 bases). The germline CDR1 and CDR2 sequences are SEHNR and FQNEAQ (reference sequence). CDR3 length equals 16 residues. The germline V and J ends were trimmed by 3 bases and 1 base, with 12 bases remaining between them.

The V and J genes are TRBV5-1 and TRBJ1-1; possible D gene TRBD1, 6 bases. The CDR3 has 13 residues. The V gene lost 2 bases and the J gene lost 4 bases, with 9 bases spanning the gap. Germline CDR1 SGHRS, CDR2 YFSETQ. The CDR3 coding sequence is TGCGCCAGCAGCTTCCCAGGGGTCACTGAAGCTTTCTTT. This codes for CASSFPGVTEAFF.